Presented here are 25 T cell receptor beta chains from one specimen sequenced in a study of CD8 T cells in ankylosing spondylitis. Study-wide results and caveats: Eight highly homologous variants made up a TCR beta motif, and this motif appeared characteristic of ankylosing spondylitis blood.

Antigens for these TCRs are unknown. TCRdb re-analysed the 5' RACE reads in MiXCR, keeping a single row per CDR3 protein. Of about 800,000 distinct CDR3 sequences detected, 10% to 15% appear once; the ten largest clones hold approximately 0.51%. The sequenced material came from blood, either unsorted or a sorted T cell fraction (not recorded which). The receptors derive from a male donor with ankylosing spondylitis.

Here the CDR3 reads CASSEAFQWDTQYF. The CDR3 nucleotides read TGTGCCAGCAGTGAAGCTTTCCAGTGGGATACGCAGTATTTT. The chain recombines TRBV6-1 with TRBJ2-3; no clear D. The length of the CDR3 is 14 residues. The ends were cut back, 0 bases at V and 6 bases at J, with 10 bases in the middle. The germline CDR1 and CDR2 sequences are MNHNS and SASEGT.

In its sample, this clonotype was seen a few times. The rearrangement links TRBV27 to TRBJ2-1; TRBD1 or TRBD2 may be the D gene (5 bases each). Trimming removed 6 bases from V and 9 bases from J, with 15 bases in between. Germline values: CDR1 MNHEY, CDR2 SMNVEV (reference sequence). This CDR3 has 13 residues. The CDR3 sequence: CASSLGWGSEQFF. Written as DNA, the CDR3 is TGTGCCAGCAGCCTAGGGTGGGGGAGTGAGCAGTTCTTC.

This clonotype showed up just a few times. The V call is TRBV7-2, the J call TRBJ1-2; D remains unclear. V dropped 5 bases and J dropped 2 bases, with 9 bases sitting between them. There are 13 residues in the CDR3. Germline V gene sequence: CDR1 SGHTA, CDR2 FQGNSA. The CDR3 coding sequence is TGTGCCAGCAGCCTAGTGACGAACTATGGCTACACCTTC. Its translation is CASSLVTNYGYTF.

This chain uses TRBV3-1 with TRBJ1-1; D is unresolved. Trimming removed 0 bases from V and 0 bases from J, with 11 bases in between. Germline values: CDR1 LGHDT, CDR2 YNNKEL (reference sequence). There are 16 residues in the CDR3. The CDR3 region has the DNA TGTGCCAGCAGCCAAGACTCGGTGTGGTTGAACACTGAAGCTTTCTTT. It is translated as CASSQDSVWLNTEAFF.

Ten or more counts support this clonotype. V gene TRBV7-2 combines with J gene TRBJ2-7; 8 nucleotides line up with TRBD2. Trimming cost V 4 bases and J 3 bases; bases outside gene matches: 5. Germline V gives CDR1 SGHTA, CDR2 FQGNSA. This CDR3 is built from 14 residues. The CDR3 region is CASSSRLARYEQYF. The CDR3, as DNA: TGTGCCAGCAGCTCCCGACTAGCGCGCTACGAGCAGTACTTC.

This clonotype was observed at least ten times. The junction and the germline gene differ at one end; a read error may be behind it. The V gene is TRBV7-7, the J gene TRBJ2-1, with 13 bases that match TRBD2. Germline loops: CDR1 SSHAT, CDR2 FNYEAQ (reference sequence). The CDR3 length is 15 residues. The CDR3 region is CASSSTSGRYSEQFF. The CDR3 bases are TGTGCTAGCAGCTCGACTAGCGGGAGGTATAGTGAGCAGTTCTTC.

This clonotype was detected many times. The chain links TRBV20-1 to TRBJ1-5; no clear D gene. Deletions cut 3 bases from V and 6 bases from J, with 12 bases between. Per the germline V gene, CDR1 is DFQATT and CDR2 is SNEGSKA (reference sequence). The CDR3 spans 13 residues. CDR3: CSAREGGGQPQHF. The CDR3 DNA sequence: TGCAGTGCTAGGGAGGGCGGAGGTCAGCCCCAGCATTTT.

This clonotype was found many times. This sequence joins TRBV10-3 and TRBJ2-3, with unresolved D. The germline V gene encodes CDR1 ENHRY and CDR2 SYGVKD. CDR3 size: 15 residues. The ends were cut back, 4 bases at V and 2 bases at J, with 13 bases in the middle. The CDR3: CAISAASATTDTQYF. The CDR3 DNA reads TGTGCCATCAGTGCGGCTAGTGCCACCACAGATACGCAGTATTTT.

This clonotype occurred many times. The chain is built from TRBV7-2 and TRBJ1-3, with D unclear. Trimming removed 5 bases from V and 4 bases from J, with 9 bases in between. This CDR3 region has 13 residues. In germline, CDR1 is SGHTA, CDR2 FQGNSA. CDR3 nucleotides: TGTGCCAGCAGCCCCGGCTACGGAAACACCATATATTTT. Amino acid sequence: CASSPGYGNTIYF.

This clonotype showed up many times. The chain joins TRBV7-2 to TRBJ2-1; 11 bases fit TRBD2. With 7 bases clipped from V and 8 bases from J, the junction kept 7 bases outside the gene matches. The CDR3 is 14 residues long. Looked up from germline, CDR1 is SGHTA and CDR2 is FQGNSA. The CDR3 nucleotides are TGTGCCAGCACCATGACTAGCGGGACGGATGAGCAGTTCTTC. Its protein is CASTMTSGTDEQFF.

The chain combines TRBV6-5 with TRBJ2-1; D gene uncertain. The CDR3 spans 12 residues. V was trimmed by 2 bases and J by 6 bases, leaving 5 bases between them. The germline V gene encodes CDR1 MNHEY and CDR2 SVGAGI. CDR3 sequence reads: CASSYHGNEQFF. The DNA for the CDR3 is TGTGCCAGCAGTTACCACGGCAATGAGCAGTTCTTC.

The rearrangement links TRBV28 to TRBJ2-2; the D is unclear. Germline CDR1 is MDHEN and CDR2 is SYDVKM. V shed 3 bases and J shed 0 bases, with 11 bases lying between them. CDR3 length: 16 residues. The CDR3 is CASSFIGDANTGELFF. CDR3 bases: TGTGCCAGCAGTTTTATCGGAGACGCGAACACCGGGGAGCTGTTTTTT.

This clonotype was seen a handful of times. The V call is TRBV6-2 or TRBV6-3, the J call TRBJ2-1; no firm D call. V dropped 4 bases and J dropped 9 bases, with 7 bases sitting between them. CDR3 length: 11 residues. Germline V gene lookup returns CDR1 MNHEY and CDR2 SVGEGT. The CDR3 region has the DNA TGTGCCAGCAGTTTAAACTTTGAGCAGTTCTTC. Protein sequence: CASSLNFEQFF.

The chain employs TRBV18 and TRBJ2-3; no clear D. The CDR3 spans 15 residues. V was trimmed by 1 base and J by 6 bases, leaving 14 bases between them. Germline loops: CDR1 KGHSH, CDR2 LQKENI. CDR3 nucleotide sequence: TGTGCCAGCTCACCACGGATAGATAACGGGGATACGCAGTATTTT. Protein: CASSPRIDNGDTQYF.

The chain carries TRBV12-3 or TRBV12-4 and TRBJ1-5; D remains unclear. Trimming shortened V by 3 bases and J by 9 bases, and 6 bases separated the two germline ends. There are 11 residues in the CDR3. The CDR3 nucleotides are TGTGCCAGCAGTTTGATGGGGCCCCAGCATTTT. Translation gives CASSLMGPQHF.

The J gene is TRBJ2-7, the V gene TRBV7-9; 9 bases are shared with TRBD1. CDR1 SEHNR and CDR2 FQNEAQ come from the germline V gene (reference sequence). The CDR3 loop spans 14 amino acids. V lost 5 bases, J lost 4 bases, and 6 bases stayed unmatched. The CDR3, as DNA: TGTGCCAGCAGCCGGGACAGGGACTCGTACGAGCAGTACTTC. It codes for CASSRDRDSYEQYF.

V gene TRBV5-1 combines with J gene TRBJ1-1; TRBD1 is a possible D gene (5 bases). The CDR3 covers 11 residues. V was clipped by 6 bases and J by 8 bases, with 11 bases between them. Germline V gene lookup returns CDR1 SGHRS and CDR2 YFSETQ. CDR3 sequence: CASNSGGEAFF. In nucleotides, the CDR3 is TGCGCCAGCAACTCTGGGGGGGAAGCTTTCTTT.

This clonotype was counted a few times. V usage is TRBV28 and J usage is TRBJ2-7; weak D call: TRBD1 (5 bases). From germline, CDR1 is MDHEN and CDR2 SYDVKM. The CDR3 loop spans 13 amino acids. V lost 2 bases to trimming and J lost 5 bases, with 10 bases between them. The CDR3 DNA follows: TGTGCCAGCAGTTTACAGGGTTTAGACGAGCAGTACTTC. Its translation: CASSLQGLDEQYF.

The V and J genes are TRBV5-6 and TRBJ2-3; 8 positions agree with TRBD1. The CDR3 runs to 16 residues. The ends lost 3 bases at V and 6 bases at J; junction bases unmatched: 12. CDR1 and CDR2 (germline): SGHDT, YYEEEE. CDR3 DNA sequence: TGTGCCAGCAGCTACCGGACAGGGCCCCGGGGGGATACGCAGTATTTT. It is translated as CASSYRTGPRGDTQYF.

J is TRBJ2-3 and V is TRBV4-3, with 8 bases identical to TRBD2. The germline V gene has CDR1 LGHNA and CDR2 YSLEER. The length of the CDR3 is 15 residues. V lost 0 bases to trimming and J lost 5 bases; unmatched junction nucleotides: 4. CDR3 loop: CASSQDELAGDTQYF. The DNA of the CDR3 is TGCGCCAGCAGCCAAGATGAGCTAGCGGGAGATACGCAGTATTTT.

The table lists this clonotype with many counts. J is TRBJ2-3 and V is TRBV4-3; 7 nucleotides agree with TRBD2. The CDR3 runs 16 residues. V trimming: 1 base; J trimming: 0 bases; junction bases outside the gene matches: 4. The germline gives CDR1 LGHNA, CDR2 YSLEER. The DNA of the CDR3 is TGCGCCAGCAGCCAAGGGGTTAGCGGGAGCACAGATACGCAGTATTTT. Protein product: CASSQGVSGSTDTQYF.

This clonotype was seen a few times. This CDR3 is CASRPAGAFF. CDR3 bases: TGTGCCAGCAGGCCGGCCGGTGCTTTCTTT. This chain links TRBV6-2 or TRBV6-3 with TRBJ1-1; D is undetermined. The CDR3 is 10 amino acids. From germline, CDR1 is MNHEY and CDR2 SVGEGT. The V and J ends lost 6 bases and 11 bases respectively, with 10 bases between them.

This clonotype was found once. This chain connects TRBV20-1 to TRBJ2-2, with a possible D match to TRBD1 (5 bases). The germline V and J ends were trimmed by 1 base and 7 bases, with 10 bases remaining between them. CDR1 is DFQATT and CDR2 is SNEGSKA in the germline V gene (reference sequence). The CDR3 length is 13 residues. The CDR3 protein is CSARAGIDGELFF. The CDR3, as DNA: TGCAGTGCTAGAGCAGGGATCGACGGGGAGCTGTTTTTT.

This clonotype was detected many times. The V and J genes are TRBV29-1 and TRBJ2-5, with TRBD2 matching 8 bases. The CDR3 has 13 amino acids. The germline CDR1 and CDR2 sequences are SQVTM and ANQGSEA. Germline trimming cut 3 bases from V and 0 bases from J; bases unmatched to any gene: 0. CDR3 nucleotide sequence: TGCAGCGTTGACGGGGGGGACCAAGAGACCCAGTACTTC. It is translated as CSVDGGDQETQYF.

The chain is built from TRBV5-1 and TRBJ1-2; D is perhaps TRBD1 (5 bases). V lost 0 bases and J lost 10, with 10 bases in between. CDR1 and CDR2 from the germline V gene are SGHRS and YFSETQ. The CDR3 runs to 12 residues. The CDR3 sequence: CASSLDRSYYTF. Here the CDR3 DNA reads TGCGCCAGCAGCTTGGACAGGAGCTACTACACCTTC.